A selection of T cell receptor beta chains follows, all from one sample in a study of blood T cell repertoires in COVID-19. Some clones are missing from TCRdb's copy, which holds only in-frame ones; the method was immunoSEQ multiplex PCR. Of about 150,000 clones in the sample, under 95% were seen once. Sequencing was carried out using peripheral blood. The receptors were gathered from a man aged 50 to 60 with acute or convalescent COVID-19. The CDR3 runs from the conserved cysteine through the conserved F or W. The D gene is left open where the match is weak. Size tells how often a clone was seen (once, few, many) or the class of an expanded clone, and some rows leave it out.

j_gene: TRBJ1-2; d_gene: TRBD1; v_gene: TRBV3-1/TRBV3-2; abundance: .; CDR3aa: CASSHWTGVDGYTF; CDR3nt: TGTGCCAGCAGCCACTGGACAGGTGTTGATGGCTACACCTTC
j_gene: TRBJ2-2; d_gene: TRBD1; v_gene: TRBV5-1; abundance: .; CDR3aa: CASSLGWTGNTGELFF; CDR3nt: TGCGCCAGCAGCTTGGGGTGGACAGGGAACACCGGGGAGCTGTTTTTT
j_gene: TRBJ2-5; d_gene: TRBD1; v_gene: TRBV5-1; abundance: .; CDR3aa: CASSSTGALEETQYF; CDR3nt: TGCGCCAGCAGCTCGACAGGGGCTCTTGAGGAGACCCAGTACTTC
j_gene: TRBJ2-1; d_gene: TRBD2; v_gene: TRBV27; abundance: once; CDR3aa: CASSLSSGGVEQFF; CDR3nt: TGTGCCAGCAGTTTGTCTAGCGGGGGGGTTGAGCAGTTCTTC
j_gene: TRBJ1-4; d_gene: .; v_gene: TRBV12-2; abundance: .; CDR3aa: CASRLLRRRATNEKLFF; CDR3nt: TGTGCAAGTCGCTTACTGCGAAGGAGAGCAACTAATGAAAAACTGTTTTTT
j_gene: TRBJ1-1; d_gene: .; v_gene: TRBV28; abundance: .; CDR3aa: CASSLAGTMNTEAFF; CDR3nt: TGTGCCAGCAGCCTGGCCGGGACAATGAACACTGAAGCTTTCTTT
j_gene: TRBJ1-1; d_gene: TRBD1; v_gene: TRBV10-1; abundance: few; CDR3aa: CASSEQGYAEAFF; CDR3nt: TGCGCCAGCAGTGAACAGGGGTACGCTGAAGCTTTCTTT
j_gene: TRBJ2-7; d_gene: .; v_gene: TRBV18; abundance: .; CDR3aa: CASSPESYEQYF; CDR3nt: TGTGCCAGCTCACCCGAGTCCTACGAGCAGTACTTC
j_gene: TRBJ1-5; d_gene: .; v_gene: TRBV28; abundance: many; CDR3aa: CASSFPGSNQPQHF; CDR3nt: TGTGCCAGCAGTTTCCCCGGGTCGAATCAGCCCCAGCATTTT
j_gene: TRBJ2-5; d_gene: .; v_gene: TRBV14; abundance: .; CDR3aa: CASSPVGTPVRETQYF; CDR3nt: TGTGCCAGCAGCCCAGTGGGGACTCCGGTCCGGGAGACCCAGTACTTC
j_gene: TRBJ1-6; d_gene: .; v_gene: TRBV4-3; abundance: .; CDR3aa: CASSQVGPLPPAPLHF; CDR3nt: TGCGCCAGCAGCCAAGTGGGCCCCCTGCCCCCTGCGCCCCTCCACTTT
j_gene: TRBJ2-5; d_gene: TRBD2; v_gene: TRBV10-3; abundance: .; CDR3aa: CAISAFPLAGVETQYF; CDR3nt: TGTGCCATCAGTGCCTTCCCGCTAGCGGGAGTGGAGACCCAGTACTTC
j_gene: TRBJ2-3; d_gene: .; v_gene: TRBV28; abundance: .; CDR3aa: CASTLGGRRTDTQYF; CDR3nt: TGTGCCAGCACCTTGGGTGGGAGACGCACAGATACGCAGTATTTT
j_gene: TRBJ1-6; d_gene: .; v_gene: TRBV7-9; abundance: .; CDR3aa: CASSQGRESPLHF; CDR3nt: TGTGCCAGCAGCCAGGGAAGGGAATCACCCCTCCACTTT
j_gene: TRBJ1-3; d_gene: .; v_gene: TRBV11-2; abundance: .; CDR3aa: CASSSFRSSGNTIYF; CDR3nt: TGTGCCAGCAGCTCATTCCGGAGCTCTGGAAACACCATATATTTT
j_gene: TRBJ2-2; d_gene: TRBD1; v_gene: TRBV5-4; abundance: .; CDR3aa: CASSSGTTGTATTGELFF; CDR3nt: TGTGCCAGCAGCTCGGGCACCACCGGGACAGCAACAACCGGGGAGCTGTTTTTT